Shown below are 18 T cell receptor beta chains from a single sample sequenced in a study of blood T cell repertoires in COVID-19. The repertoire was sequenced with immunoSEQ multiplex PCR; TCRdb's copy has only in-frame clones and lacks some. The table shows more than 200,000 clones, with 88% occurring only once. Specimen: peripheral blood. These receptors originate from a woman aged 55 to 70 with acute or convalescent COVID-19.

V and J are TRBV9 and TRBJ1-4, with D tentatively TRBD1 (5 bases). CDR3 length equals 14 residues. The V end lost 0 bases, the J end lost 8 bases, and 11 bases lay between the germline ends. Germline assignment: CDR1 SGDLS and CDR2 YYNGEE. The CDR3: CASSVGGAGEKLFF. CDR3 DNA sequence: TGTGCCAGCAGCGTAGGTGGGGCTGGAGAAAAACTGTTTTTT.

The chain couples TRBV18 to TRBJ1-3, with TRBD1 as a possible D gene (5 bases). Germline V gene lookup returns CDR1 KGHSH and CDR2 LQKENI. V was shortened by 10 bases and J by 4 bases, with 20 bases between the two germline ends. This CDR3 region has 15 residues. The CDR3 protein is CATEDMGSWGNTIYF. The CDR3, as DNA: TGTGCCACCGAGGACATGGGGTCGTGGGGAAACACCATATATTTT.

The V gene is TRBV6-5, the J gene TRBJ1-2; TRBD1 aligns across 8 bases. Germline V lookup: CDR1 MNHEY, CDR2 SVGAGI. CDR3 size: 15 residues. V lost 6 bases and J lost 3; bases outside the gene matches: 9. The CDR3 protein is CASRPDRGWDYGYTF. The CDR3 coding sequence is TGTGCCAGCAGACCCGACAGGGGTTGGGACTATGGCTACACCTTC.

V gene TRBV19 combines with J gene TRBJ2-2, with 7 bases that match TRBD2. This CDR3 contains 18 residues. J gave up 0 bases and V 7 bases, and 14 bases lay outside the gene matches. Germline V gene sequence: CDR1 LNHDA, CDR2 SQIVND (reference sequence). CDR3 coding DNA: TGTGCCAGTACCCCTACTAGCGTCGATTTCGCGAACACCGGGGAGCTGTTTTTT. Translation: CASTPTSVDFANTGELFF. The complete variable domain, with remaining parts taken from reference TRBV19 and TRBJ2-2, reads DGGITQSPKYLFRKEGQNVTLSCEQNLNHDAMYWYRQDPGQGLRLIYYSQIVNDFQKGDIAEGYSVSREKKESFPLTVTSAQKNPTAFYLCASTPTSVDFANTGELFFGEGSRLTVL.

The chain links TRBV5-6 to TRBJ2-5; D call uncertain. Germline loops: CDR1 SGHDT, CDR2 YYEEEE. The CDR3 is made up of 13 amino acids. With 4 bases removed from V and 4 bases from J, the gap between germline ends came to 11 bases. This CDR3 reads CASSPQSRETQYF. Here the CDR3 DNA reads TGTGCCAGCAGCCCCCAGTCACGAGAGACCCAGTACTTC. Full variable domain (rest looked up from reference TRBV5-6 and TRBJ2-5): DAGVTQSPTHLIKTRGQQVTLRCSPKSGHDTVSWYQQALGQGPQFIFQYYEEEERQRGNFPDRFSGHQFPNYSSELNVNALLLGDSALYLCASSPQSRETQYFGPGTRLLVL.

This chain joins TRBV20-1 and TRBJ2-7, with no clear D. V lost 1 base and J lost 6, with 4 bases in between. Germline lookup yields CDR1 DFQATT and CDR2 SNEGSKA (reference sequence). This CDR3 spans 10 amino acids. In DNA, the CDR3 is TGCAGTGCTAGAGTCGGCGAGCAGTACTTC. This gives the protein CSARVGEQYF.

The chain combines TRBV29-1 with TRBJ1-2; maybe TRBD1 (6 bases). Trimming cost V 6 bases and J 0 bases, with 11 bases left between them. CDR3 size: 13 residues. Germline V gene lookup returns CDR1 SQVTM and CDR2 ANQGSEA. The CDR3 DNA follows: TGCAGCGTCGGACAGTTTGCTAACTATGGCTACACCTTC. Translated: CSVGQFANYGYTF.

This chain joins TRBV29-1 and TRBJ1-3; tentatively, D is TRBD1 (5 bases). V was trimmed by 7 bases and J by 0 bases, leaving 10 bases between them. The germline V gene encodes CDR1 SQVTM and CDR2 ANQGSEA. CDR3 length: 13 amino acids. This CDR3 reads CSAGHSSGNTIYF. CDR3 DNA: TGCAGCGCCGGACATAGCTCTGGAAACACCATATATTTT.

Note on this clone: At one end the junction does not follow the germline gene, possibly because of a read error. This chain links TRBV6-4 with TRBJ2-4, with 7 positions matching TRBD1. Germline V gene data show CDR1 as MRHNA and CDR2 as SNTAGT. This CDR3 has 10 amino acids. CDR3 sequence (DNA): TGTGCCAGCACTAGGGGGCGCTTATGCTTC. This translates into CASTRGRLCF.

The chain joins TRBV30 to TRBJ1-2; 7 bases align to TRBD1. The CDR3 is 13 residues long. In germline, CDR1 is GTSNPN, CDR2 SVGIG (reference sequence). V lost 3 bases to trimming and J lost 3 bases; unmatched junction nucleotides: 4. The CDR3 coding sequence is TGTGCCTGGAGCGCTGGGACAGACTATGGCTACACCTTC. Its protein product is CAWSAGTDYGYTF.

This clone was detected only once. This chain uses TRBV9 with TRBJ1-1; 11 bases fit TRBD1. CDR1 SGDLS and CDR2 YYNGEE come from the germline V gene. V lost 0 bases to trimming and J lost 0 bases; unmatched junction nucleotides: 7. The CDR3 spans 18 residues. CDR3 in DNA: TGTGCCAGCAGCGTAGTAGCCGGGACAGGGGGTGTGAACACTGAAGCTTTCTTT. Translated, it gives CASSVVAGTGGVNTEAFF.

This chain joins TRBV10-1 and TRBJ2-2; tentative D call: TRBD1 (5 bases). The CDR3 spans 13 residues. V was clipped by 5 bases and J by 5 bases, with 9 bases between them. CDR1 is WNHNN, CDR2 SYGVQD, per germline (reference sequence). CDR3: CASSLDRTGELFF. Written as DNA, the CDR3 is TGCGCCAGCAGTCTCGACAGAACCGGGGAGCTGTTTTTT.

The chain carries TRBV10-3 and TRBJ2-1, with TRBD1 identical over 10 bases. The CDR3 consists of 15 residues. V lost 4 bases, J lost 4 bases, and 4 bases stayed unmatched. Germline V gene data show CDR1 as ENHRY and CDR2 as SYGVKD. The CDR3 reads CAISAGQGGYNEQFF. The CDR3 DNA is TGTGCCATCAGTGCAGGACAGGGGGGGTACAATGAGCAGTTCTTC.

V usage is TRBV14 and J usage is TRBJ2-5; maybe TRBD2 (5 bases). CDR1 is SGHDN, CDR2 FVKESK, per germline. The CDR3 is made up of 13 amino acids. The V end lost 6 bases, the J end lost 1 base, and 9 bases lay between the germline ends. This CDR3 is CASRKSGQETQYF. CDR3 sequence (DNA): TGTGCCAGCAGGAAAAGCGGCCAAGAGACCCAGTACTTC.

The V and J genes are TRBV21-1 and TRBJ1-5. TRBV21-1 is tagged as a pseudogene. The CDR3 is 13 amino acids. Written as DNA, the CDR3 is TGTGCCAGGGGAGAGGGTGAGGGTCAGCCCCAGCATTTT. Translated: CARGEGEGQPQHF.

This rearrangement joins TRBV12-3 or TRBV12-4 to TRBJ2-7; D might be TRBD1 (5 bases). The CDR3 contains 13 residues. Trimming stripped 5 bases from V and 7 bases from J, with 15 bases between. As DNA, the CDR3 is TGTGCCAGCAGTATTAGGGGCGCCGGAGAGCAGTACTTC. Amino acid sequence: CASSIRGAGEQYF.

The chain links TRBV27 to TRBJ1-1; 9 bases fit TRBD1. The V gene end was trimmed by 6 bases and the J gene end by 1 base; junction bases not matched to a gene: 6. Germline lookup yields CDR1 MNHEY and CDR2 SMNVEV (reference sequence). The CDR3 loop spans 15 amino acids. The CDR3 coding sequence is TGTGCCAGCAGCCGCCTGGGACAGGGGAACACTGAAGCTTTCTTT. This translates into CASSRLGQGNTEAFF.

The gene calls are TRBV30 and TRBJ1-2; D remains unclear. The CDR3 has 12 residues. The germline V and J ends were trimmed by 2 bases and 0 bases, with 4 bases remaining between them. The germline gives CDR1 GTSNPN, CDR2 SVGIG (reference sequence). For the CDR3, the DNA is TGTGCCTGGAGTTCGTCTAACTATGGCTACACCTTC. Its protein is CAWSSSNYGYTF.